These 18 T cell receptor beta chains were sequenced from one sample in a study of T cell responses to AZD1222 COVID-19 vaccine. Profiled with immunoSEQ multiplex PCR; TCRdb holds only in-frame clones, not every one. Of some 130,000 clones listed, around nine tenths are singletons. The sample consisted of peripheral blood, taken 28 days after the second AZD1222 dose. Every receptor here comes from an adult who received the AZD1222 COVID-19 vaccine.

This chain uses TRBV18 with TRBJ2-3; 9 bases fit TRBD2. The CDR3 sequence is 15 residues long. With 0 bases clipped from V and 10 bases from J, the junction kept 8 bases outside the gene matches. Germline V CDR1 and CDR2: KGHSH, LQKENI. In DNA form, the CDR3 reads TGTGCCAGCTCACCACCGAGCCTAGCGGGGTTAGCGCAGTATTTT. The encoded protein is CASSPPSLAGLAQYF.

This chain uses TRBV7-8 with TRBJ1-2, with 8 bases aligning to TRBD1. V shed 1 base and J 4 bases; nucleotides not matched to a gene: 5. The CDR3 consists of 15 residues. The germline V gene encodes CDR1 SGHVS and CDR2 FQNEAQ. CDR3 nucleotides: TGTGCCAGCAGCTTAGAGTCAGGGGGCGTCTATGGCTACACCTTC. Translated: CASSLESGGVYGYTF.

CDR3 sequence (DNA): TGTGCCAGTACCATAGGGGCAGCGGGGAATCAGCCCCAGCATTTT. It codes for CASTIGAAGNQPQHF. The rearrangement links TRBV19 to TRBJ1-5, with D possibly being TRBD1 (5 bases). Germline-derived CDR1 and CDR2 are LNHDA and SQIVND (reference sequence). CDR3 length: 15 residues. Deletions cut 7 bases from V and 4 bases from J, with 17 bases between. Based on the CDR3 plus reference TRBV19 and TRBJ1-5, the full variable domain is DGGITQSPKYLFRKEGQNVTLSCEQNLNHDAMYWYRQDPGQGLRLIYYSQIVNDFQKGDIAEGYSVSREKKESFPLTVTSAQKNPTAFYLCASTIGAAGNQPQHFGDGTRLSIL.

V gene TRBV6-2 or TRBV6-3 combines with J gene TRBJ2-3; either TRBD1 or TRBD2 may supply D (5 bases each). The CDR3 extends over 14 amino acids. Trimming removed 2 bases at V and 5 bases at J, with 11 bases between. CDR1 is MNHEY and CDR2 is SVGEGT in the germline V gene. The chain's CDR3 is CASSYGGVKDTQYF. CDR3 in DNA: TGTGCCAGCAGTTACGGGGGAGTGAAAGATACGCAGTATTTT.

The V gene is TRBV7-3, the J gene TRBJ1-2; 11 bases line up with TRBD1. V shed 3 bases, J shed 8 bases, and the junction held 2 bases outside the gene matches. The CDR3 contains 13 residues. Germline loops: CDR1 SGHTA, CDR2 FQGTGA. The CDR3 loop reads CASSFGQGAGYTF. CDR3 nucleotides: TGTGCCAGCAGCTTCGGACAGGGGGCAGGCTACACCTTC.

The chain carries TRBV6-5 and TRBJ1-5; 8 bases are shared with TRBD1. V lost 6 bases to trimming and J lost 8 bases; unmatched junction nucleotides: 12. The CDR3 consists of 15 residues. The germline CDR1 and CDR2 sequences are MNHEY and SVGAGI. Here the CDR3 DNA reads TGTGCCAGCAGGCCGGACAGGGCAATAATCAAGCCCCAGCATTTT. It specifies CASRPDRAIIKPQHF.

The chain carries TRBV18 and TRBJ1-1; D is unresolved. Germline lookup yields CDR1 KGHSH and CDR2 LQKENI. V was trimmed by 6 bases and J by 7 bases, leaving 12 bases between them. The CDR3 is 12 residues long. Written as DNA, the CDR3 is TGTGCCAGCTCCCCGGACCTAAATGAAGCTTTCTTT. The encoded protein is CASSPDLNEAFF.

CDR3 DNA sequence: TGTGCCAGTAGCCAGTTCTGGCCTGAAGCTTTCTTT. Encoded protein: CASSQFWPEAFF. The chain links TRBV19 to TRBJ1-1; D uncertain. V lost 6 bases and J lost 6, with 11 bases in between. The CDR3 length is 12 residues. The germline gives CDR1 LNHDA, CDR2 SQIVND (reference sequence).

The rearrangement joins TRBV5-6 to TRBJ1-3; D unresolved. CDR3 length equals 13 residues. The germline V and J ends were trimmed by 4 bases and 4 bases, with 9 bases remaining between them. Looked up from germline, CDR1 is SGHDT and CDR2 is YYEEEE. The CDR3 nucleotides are TGTGCCAGCAGCCCGGTCTGGGGAAACACCATATATTTT. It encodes CASSPVWGNTIYF.

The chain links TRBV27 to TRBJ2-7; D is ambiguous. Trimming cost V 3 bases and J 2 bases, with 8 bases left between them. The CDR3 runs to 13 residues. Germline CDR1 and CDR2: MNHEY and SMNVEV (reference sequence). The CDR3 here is CASSLTSTYEQYF. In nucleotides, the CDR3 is TGTGCCAGCAGTTTGACTTCCACCTACGAGCAGTACTTC.

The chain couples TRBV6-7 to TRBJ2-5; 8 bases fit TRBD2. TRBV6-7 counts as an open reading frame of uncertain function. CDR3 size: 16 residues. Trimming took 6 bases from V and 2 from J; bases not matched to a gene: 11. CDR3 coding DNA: TGTGCCAGCAGACTCGAGCGGGAGTATTGTCAAGAGACCCAGTACTTC. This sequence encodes CASRLEREYCQETQYF.

CDR3: CASSSKADTQYF. The DNA for the CDR3 is TGTGCCAGCAGCTCAAAGGCCGATACGCAGTATTTT. The chain joins TRBV7-3 to TRBJ2-3; D is unresolved. With 4 bases removed from V and 6 bases from J, the gap between germline ends came to 8 bases. Germline V lookup: CDR1 SGHTA, CDR2 FQGTGA. The length of the CDR3 is 12 residues.

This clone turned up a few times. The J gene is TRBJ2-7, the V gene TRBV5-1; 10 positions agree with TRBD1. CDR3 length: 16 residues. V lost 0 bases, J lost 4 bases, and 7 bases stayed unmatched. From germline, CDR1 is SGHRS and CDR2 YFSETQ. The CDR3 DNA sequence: TGCGCCAGCAGCTTGGACCCCGGGACAGGGGTGTACGAGCAGTACTTC. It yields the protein CASSLDPGTGVYEQYF.

CDR3 bases: TGTGCCTGGAGTACAGGGAGTTCGGCCCTCCACTTT. Residues: CAWSTGSSALHF. The chain combines TRBV30 with TRBJ1-6; weak D call: TRBD1 (6 bases). With 2 bases removed from V and 14 bases from J, the gap between germline ends came to 13 bases. The germline gives CDR1 GTSNPN, CDR2 SVGIG (reference sequence). The CDR3 has 12 residues.

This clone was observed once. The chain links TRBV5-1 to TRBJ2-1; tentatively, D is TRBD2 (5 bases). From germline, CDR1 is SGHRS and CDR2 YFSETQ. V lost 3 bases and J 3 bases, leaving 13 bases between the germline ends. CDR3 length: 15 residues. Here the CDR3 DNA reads TGCGCCAGCAGCTGGGAGATGAGTGTCTACAATGAGCAGTTCTTC. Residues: CASSWEMSVYNEQFF.

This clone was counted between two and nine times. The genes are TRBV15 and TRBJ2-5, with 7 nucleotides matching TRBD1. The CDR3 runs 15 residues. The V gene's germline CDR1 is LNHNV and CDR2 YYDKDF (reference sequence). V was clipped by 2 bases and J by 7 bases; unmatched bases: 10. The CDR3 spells CATSRSGTEMWTQYF. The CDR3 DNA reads TGTGCCACCAGCAGATCAGGGACAGAGATGTGGACCCAGTACTTC. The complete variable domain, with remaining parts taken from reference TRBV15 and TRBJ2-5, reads DAMVIQNPRYQVTQFGKPVTLSCSQTLNHNVMYWYQQKSSQAPKLLFHYYDKDFNNEADTPDNFQSRRPNTSFCFLDIRSPGLGDTAMYLCATSRSGTEMWTQYFGPGTRLLVL.

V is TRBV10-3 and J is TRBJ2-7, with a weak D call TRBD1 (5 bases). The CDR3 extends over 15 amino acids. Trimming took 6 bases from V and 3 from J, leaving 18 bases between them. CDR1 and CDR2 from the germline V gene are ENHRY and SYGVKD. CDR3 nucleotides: TGTGCCATCAGGTCAGACAGCGCGGCGGACTACGAGCAGTACTTC. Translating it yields CAIRSDSAADYEQYF.

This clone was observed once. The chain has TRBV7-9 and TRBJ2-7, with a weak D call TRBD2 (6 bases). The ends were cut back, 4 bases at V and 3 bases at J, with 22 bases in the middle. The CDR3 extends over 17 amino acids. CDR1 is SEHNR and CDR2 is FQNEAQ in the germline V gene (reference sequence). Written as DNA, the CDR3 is TGTGCCAGCAGCTCATGGGGGGACCCGACGAAACACTACGAGCAGTACTTC. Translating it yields CASSSWGDPTKHYEQYF. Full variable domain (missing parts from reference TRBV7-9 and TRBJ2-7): DTGVSQNPRHKITKRGQNVTFRCDPISEHNRLYWYRQTLGQGPEFLTYFQNEAQLEKSRLLSDRFSAERPKGSFSTLEIQRTEQGDSAMYLCASSSWGDPTKHYEQYFGPGTRLTVT.